This T cell receptor (beta chain) was documented in a study of blood T cells in healthy people across ages. Study-wide context: For every two T cells, template switching captured about one barcoded beta molecule. Broader study findings: Donor CMV status was unknown, possibly confounding expanded clonotype changes. Older individuals had lower TCR beta diversity per million T cells (the decline was roughly linear).

Sample donors were healthy Caucasian individuals that came from Russia, aged 6 to 90. Of note for this clonotype: Antigen specificity is unknown.

V lost 4 bases, J lost 1 base, and 16 bases lay in between. The CDR3 totals 15 residues. Germline V gene data show CDR1 as SQVTM and CDR2 as ANQGSEA. Together with a sample-barcoded 5' primer, a J-beta primer mix was included in a second PCR lasting about 6 to 11 cycles. TCRdb itself ran the 5' RACE reads through MiXCR, one entry per CDR3 protein. The data hold around 1,800,000 distinct CDR3 sequences, with roughly two fifths observed a single time. J is TRBJ1-2 and V is TRBV29-1; D is perhaps TRBD1 (6 bases). The sequenced material came from blood. The receptor was isolated from a human donor in good health. The CDR3 DNA sequence: TGCAGCGTTGTAGCAAACAGGGACCATAACTATGGCTACACCTTC. Amino acid sequence: CSVVANRDHNYGYTF.